Listed below are T cell receptor beta chains from one sample, sequenced in a study of molecular identifiers for immune sequencing clone quantification. TCRdb reprocessed the PCR reads with MiXCR, giving one entry per CDR3 protein. Of approximately 500,000 distinct CDR3 sequences listed, 25% are singletons. Sequenced input: naive CD8+ T cells from blood, with Jurkat cell RNA spiked in. The receptors were sampled from a human donor in good health. Some libraries in this study had Jurkat cell RNA spiked in. The CDR3 runs from the conserved cysteine through the conserved F or W. A D gene is named only where the DNA matches it firmly. The size of a clone is reported for some rows only, either as once, few or many, or as a class for expanded clones.

TRBV29-1,-,-,TRBJ1-2,CSVLGESYGYTF,TGCAGCGTTTTGGGCGAAAGCTATGGCTACACCTTC
TRBV7-9,TRBD1,many,TRBJ1-1,CASSSGDRAMNTEAFF,TGTGCCAGCAGCTCGGGAGACAGGGCCATGAACACTGAAGCTTTCTTT
TRBV21-1,-,few,TRBJ1-5,CASSTNRDSNQPQHF,TGTGCCAGCAGCACCAACAGGGATAGCAATCAGCCCCAGCATTTT
TRBV19,-,-,TRBJ2-7,CASSMGDPPSYEQYF,TGTGCCAGTAGTATGGGGGACCCCCCCTCCTACGAGCAGTACTTC
TRBV9,-,many,TRBJ2-7,CASSVSPGQRYEQYF,TGTGCCAGCAGCGTATCCCCCGGACAGAGGTACGAGCAGTACTTC
TRBV9,-,few,TRBJ1-1,CASSVVSGGWSNTEAFF,TGTGCCAGCAGCGTAGTATCCGGAGGGTGGTCCAACACTGAAGCTTTCTTT
TRBV29-1,-,many,TRBJ2-5,CSVEAQGETQYF,TGCAGCGTTGAAGCCCAGGGAGAGACCCAGTACTTC
TRBV28,-,many,TRBJ2-3,CATQGDTQYF,TGTGCCACTCAGGGAGATACGCAGTATTTT
TRBV19,TRBD2,-,TRBJ2-1,CACSPQAPGLAGTNEQFF,TGTGCCTGTAGTCCTCAAGCTCCGGGACTAGCGGGAACCAATGAGCAGTTCTTC
TRBV20-1,-,-,TRBJ1-4,CSARGRTGLNEKLFF,TGCAGTGCTAGAGGCAGAACAGGGTTGAATGAAAAACTGTTTTTT
TRBV7-9,-,few,TRBJ2-7,CASSSPHFYEQYF,TGTGCCAGCAGCTCCCCCCATTTTTACGAGCAGTACTTC
TRBV6-5,TRBD2,few,TRBJ2-5,CASSYSGGGETQYF,TGTGCCAGCAGTTACTCGGGCGGGGGAGAGACCCAGTACTTC
TRBV12-3/TRBV12-4,TRBD2,-,TRBJ2-7,CASSFTRDPYSGRASEQYF,TGTGCCAGCAGTTTCACCCGAGACCCTTATAGCGGGAGGGCGAGCGAGCAGTACTTC
TRBV6-1,TRBD1,-,TRBJ1-5,CASSEFLPRGDQPQHF,TGTGCCAGCAGTGAATTTCTCCCCAGGGGGGATCAGCCCCAGCATTTT
TRBV20-1,-,-,TRBJ2-3,CSARLPLRQAADTQYF,TGCAGTGCTAGGCTCCCCTTGCGCCAAGCGGCGGATACGCAGTATTTT
TRBV19,TRBD1,many,TRBJ1-5,CASSTDRGLDQPQHF,TGTGCCAGTAGTACGGACAGGGGGCTTGATCAGCCCCAGCATTTT
TRBV28,TRBD2,-,TRBJ2-1,CASIEVSGRASEQFF,TGTGCCAGCATTGAAGTGAGCGGGAGGGCCTCTGAGCAGTTCTTC
TRBV6-5,-,many,TRBJ1-5,CASSQSLGGQPQHF,TGTGCCAGCAGTCAGTCCTTGGGTGGTCAGCCCCAGCATTTT
TRBV6-2/TRBV6-3,-,few,TRBJ2-1,CASSGTSSYNEQFF,TGTGCCAGCAGCGGGACCAGCTCCTACAATGAGCAGTTCTTC
TRBV6-5,TRBD1,-,TRBJ2-1,CANSYSRDRGFEQFF,TGTGCCAACAGTTATAGTCGTGACAGGGGATTCGAGCAGTTCTTC
TRBV20-1,TRBD1,few,TRBJ2-7,CSARDRAGGTYEQYF,TGCAGTGCTAGAGATCGGGCAGGGGGTACCTACGAGCAGTACTTC
TRBV27,-,-,TRBJ1-5,CASSSHLTMTQTHQPQHF,TGTGCCAGCAGTTCCCACCTCACGATGACACAGACCCATCAGCCCCAGCATTTT
TRBV27,-,few,TRBJ2-1,CASSRGPLGYNEQFF,TGTGCCAGCAGTAGAGGGCCCTTGGGATACAATGAGCAGTTCTTC
TRBV15,-,few,TRBJ1-5,CATSRGLGALPQHF,TGTGCCACCAGCAGAGGCCTCGGGGCTCTCCCCCAGCATTTT